A single sample is the source of the 27 T cell receptor beta chains below, sequenced in a study of T cells after yellow fever vaccination. TCRdb passed the 5' RACE reads through MiXCR, listing each CDR3 protein once. The sample includes hundreds of thousands of distinct CDR3 sequences, less than 20% seen only once; the top ten take roughly 17%. Sequencing used PBMCs, obtained 5 days after the first yellow fever vaccination. These receptors came from a man in his late teens or twenties who received the YFV17D yellow fever vaccine.

This clonotype was seen a few times. The J gene is TRBJ1-6, the V gene TRBV28; the D gene is possibly TRBD1 (5 bases). CDR3 length equals 16 residues. Deletions cut 6 bases from V and 7 bases from J, with 19 bases between. CDR1 and CDR2 from the germline V gene are MDHEN and SYDVKM. In DNA, the CDR3 is TGTGCCAGCAGACCTAACGCAGGGTCGGGAAATTCACCCCTCCACTTT. This sequence encodes CASRPNAGSGNSPLHF.

This clonotype was counted at least ten times. This sequence joins TRBV27 and TRBJ2-1; 11 bases fit TRBD2. Germline-derived CDR1 and CDR2 are MNHEY and SMNVEV (reference sequence). The CDR3 covers 14 residues. V dropped 6 bases and J dropped 10; count of bases not matched to a gene: 8. CDR3 region: CASSVLAGDGEQFF. The CDR3, as DNA: TGTGCCAGCAGCGTACTAGCGGGGGATGGGGAGCAGTTCTTC.

Ten or more counts support this clonotype. The gene calls are TRBV18 and TRBJ2-3; unclear D gene. The ends were cut back, 0 bases at V and 0 bases at J, with 7 bases in the middle. The CDR3 spans 15 residues. Germline V gene sequence: CDR1 KGHSH, CDR2 LQKENI. DNA of the CDR3: TGTGCCAGCTCACCACCGAGCCGGAGCACAGATACGCAGTATTTT. Its translation is CASSPPSRSTDTQYF. Based on the CDR3 plus reference TRBV18 and TRBJ2-3, the full variable domain is NAGVMQNPRHLVRRRGQEARLRCSPMKGHSHVYWYRQLPEEGLKFMVYLQKENIIDESGMPKERFSAEFPKEGPSILRIQQVVRGDSAAYFCASSPPSRSTDTQYFGPGTRLTVL.

The table lists this clonotype with a few counts. The chain couples TRBV20-1 to TRBJ2-7, with 9 bases matching TRBD1. Germline V CDR1 and CDR2: DFQATT, SNEGSKA (reference sequence). The CDR3 is 13 residues long. The ends lost 4 bases at V and 2 bases at J; junction bases unmatched: 3. The CDR3 protein is CSAIGQGTYEQYV. The CDR3 coding sequence is TGCAGTGCTATCGGACAGGGGACCTACGAGCAGTACGTC.

Here the CDR3 reads CASRVRALYGYTF. As DNA, the CDR3 is TGTGCCAGCAGAGTCCGGGCCCTCTATGGCTACACCTTC. The V call is TRBV2, the J call TRBJ1-2; D is unresolved. CDR1 and CDR2 (germline): SNHLY, FYNNEI. The CDR3 sequence is 13 residues long. Trimming stripped 6 bases from V and 4 bases from J, with 12 bases between.

The chain employs TRBV6-1 and TRBJ2-1, with D perhaps TRBD2 (6 bases). CDR1 is MNHNS, CDR2 SASEGT, per germline. The length of the CDR3 is 14 residues. Trimming left V 5 bases short and J 1 base short, with 9 bases between. CDR3 DNA sequence: TGTGCCAGCAGTCGAGCGGGTTCCTACAATGAGCAGTTCTTC. Protein sequence: CASSRAGSYNEQFF.

This clonotype was picked up a small number of times. The chain has TRBV5-8 and TRBJ2-2; D may match TRBD1 or TRBD2 (5 bases each). CDR1 is SGHTS and CDR2 is YDEGEE in the germline V gene. This CDR3 has 13 residues. V lost 1 base and J 7 bases, leaving 8 bases between the germline ends. CDR3 in amino acids: CASSLRDGGELFF. The CDR3 DNA sequence: TGTGCCAGCAGCTTGCGGGACGGCGGGGAGCTGTTTTTT.

This clonotype was recorded many times. The chain couples TRBV4-2 to TRBJ1-5; no clear D gene. The germline gives CDR1 LGHNA, CDR2 YNFKEQ. Trimming took 1 base from V and 5 from J, leaving 15 bases between them. CDR3 length: 16 residues. This chain's CDR3 is CASSQVANGIDQPQHF. Here the CDR3 DNA reads TGTGCCAGCAGCCAAGTTGCTAACGGAATAGATCAGCCCCAGCATTTT.

The CDR3 protein is CASSFRQSQETQYF. In DNA form, the CDR3 reads TGTGCCAGCAGTTTTCGTCAGTCCCAAGAGACCCAGTACTTC. The chain is built from TRBV12-3 or TRBV12-4 and TRBJ2-5; D ambiguous. CDR3 length equals 14 residues. V was pared by 3 bases and J by 1 base, with 9 bases between.

The gene calls are TRBV27 and TRBJ2-1; unclear D gene. Germline V CDR1 and CDR2: MNHEY, SMNVEV (reference sequence). CDR3 length: 14 residues. Between the trimmed V and J ends, which lost 8 bases and 0 bases, there was a span of 11 bases. The CDR3 here is CASRRDNSYNEQFF. CDR3 coding DNA: TGTGCCAGCCGCAGAGACAACTCCTACAATGAGCAGTTCTTC.

This clonotype showed up just a few times. This chain connects TRBV7-6 to TRBJ1-5, with D possibly TRBD1 on 5 matching bases. This CDR3 region has 15 residues. V was trimmed by 2 bases and J by 0 bases, leaving 8 bases between them. Per germline, CDR1 SGHVS and CDR2 FNYEAQ. This CDR3 reads CASSLRGDSNQPQHF. The CDR3 coding sequence is TGTGCCAGCAGCTTACGAGGGGATAGCAATCAGCCCCAGCATTTT.

At least ten counts were recorded for this clonotype. DNA of the CDR3: TGTGCCAGCAGCTTAGGGCTGGGGGTAAGCTCCTACAATGAGCAGTTCTTC. It encodes CASSLGLGVSSYNEQFF. The chain couples TRBV7-2 to TRBJ2-1; D assignment may be TRBD1 or TRBD2 (5 bases each). Germline V lookup: CDR1 SGHTA, CDR2 FQGNSA. The V and J ends lost 1 base and 0 bases respectively, with 13 bases between them. The CDR3 has 17 residues.

This clonotype was detected a few times. The chain is built from TRBV18 and TRBJ2-2; 9 nucleotides agree with TRBD1. V lost 4 bases to trimming and J lost 5 bases; unmatched junction nucleotides: 5. The CDR3 runs to 15 residues. Germline V gene sequence: CDR1 KGHSH, CDR2 LQKENI. CDR3 in amino acids: CASSRDRARTGELFF. CDR3 sequence (DNA): TGTGCCAGCTCACGGGACAGGGCGAGGACCGGGGAGCTGTTTTTT.

The chain combines TRBV15 with TRBJ2-2; 8 bases are shared with TRBD1. Germline V CDR1 and CDR2: LNHNV, YYDKDF (reference sequence). The CDR3 consists of 17 residues. V lost 0 bases and J lost 7; bases outside the gene matches: 10. The CDR3 here is CATSRDWRQGLVGELFF. CDR3 bases: TGTGCCACCAGCAGAGATTGGAGACAGGGGCTTGTCGGGGAGCTGTTTTTT.

The rearrangement links TRBV20-1 to TRBJ2-3; possibly TRBD2 for D (7 bases). The V end was cut by 5 bases, the J end by 6 bases, with 18 bases between. CDR3 size: 14 residues. Looked up from germline, CDR1 is DFQATT and CDR2 is SNEGSKA (reference sequence). The CDR3 region is CSAVPVGGGDTQYF. For the CDR3, the DNA is TGCAGTGCTGTCCCGGTAGGGGGGGGGGATACGCAGTATTTT.

This clonotype was counted a few times. The gene calls are TRBV28 and TRBJ1-2; no definite D call. Trimming pared 4 bases from V and 4 bases from J, leaving 7 bases between. Germline assignment: CDR1 MDHEN and CDR2 SYDVKM. The CDR3 has 12 residues. As DNA, the CDR3 is TGTGCCAGCAGTTACCAGCGCTATGGCTACACCTTC. It specifies CASSYQRYGYTF.

V is TRBV5-8 and J is TRBJ2-7, with D uncertain. This CDR3 region has 10 residues. Trimming shortened V by 5 bases and J by 4 bases, and 4 bases separated the two germline ends. Germline CDR1 reads SGHTS; CDR2 reads YDEGEE. The CDR3 spells CASRPYEQYF. The DNA for the CDR3 is TGTGCCAGCAGGCCATACGAGCAGTACTTC.

This clonotype came up a few times. This sequence joins TRBV3-1 and TRBJ2-3, with TRBD2 matching 10 bases. Germline CDR1 reads LGHDT; CDR2 reads YNNKEL (reference sequence). This CDR3 spans 15 amino acids. V shed 5 bases, J shed 5 bases, and the junction held 7 bases outside the gene matches. CDR3 residues: CASSYQRGGVDTQYF. The CDR3 bases are TGTGCCAGCAGCTACCAGCGGGGGGGTGTAGATACGCAGTATTTT.

The chain recombines TRBV4-3 with TRBJ2-7, with 7 bases fitting TRBD2. Germline CDR1 reads LGHNA; CDR2 reads YSLEER. The CDR3 is 15 amino acids. V trimming: 2 bases; J trimming: 2 bases; junction bases outside the gene matches: 6. The CDR3 coding sequence is TGCGCCAGCAGCCAAAAAGCGGGGAGGCCCTACGAGCAGTACGTC. Its translation: CASSQKAGRPYEQYV.

This sequence joins TRBV5-6 and TRBJ2-7; 8 bases are a match to TRBD1. In germline, CDR1 is SGHDT, CDR2 YYEEEE. Trimming took 4 bases from V and 2 from J; bases not matched to a gene: 5. The CDR3 consists of 14 residues. CDR3 in amino acids: CASSVKGQAYEQYF. The CDR3 DNA sequence: TGTGCCAGCAGCGTAAAGGGACAGGCCTACGAGCAGTACTTC.

This clonotype was seen a few times. The chain uses TRBV7-6 and TRBJ2-2; TRBD1 might be the D (6 bases). The CDR3 totals 16 residues. V was cut by 4 bases and J by 1 base, with 13 bases left in between. From germline, CDR1 is SGHVS and CDR2 FNYEAQ. The CDR3 sequence: CASSYGHRENTGELFF. The CDR3 DNA reads TGTGCCAGCAGCTACGGACACAGGGAGAACACCGGGGAGCTGTTTTTT.

This clonotype has just one count. The J gene is TRBJ2-1, the V gene TRBV5-6; TRBD2 matches at 11 bases. J gave up 5 bases and V 5 bases, and 6 bases lay outside the gene matches. Germline V gene data show CDR1 as SGHDT and CDR2 as YYEEEE. The CDR3 covers 15 residues. The CDR3 DNA is TGTGCCAGCAGGTTGACTAGCGGGGCGGACAATGAGCAGTTCTTC. Amino acids: CASRLTSGADNEQFF.

The chain joins TRBV29-1 to TRBJ2-5; D uncertain. Per the germline V gene, CDR1 is SQVTM and CDR2 is ANQGSEA. V lost 7 bases and J lost 4, with 10 bases in between. CDR3 length: 11 amino acids. CDR3 nucleotides: TGCAGCGCCCTAGTGGGAGAGACCCAGTACTTC. Translating it yields CSALVGETQYF. Full variable domain (remainder filled in from reference TRBV29-1 and TRBJ2-5): SAVISQKPSRDICQRGTSLTIQCQVDSQVTMMFWYRQQPGQSLTLIATANQGSEATYESGFVIDKFPISRPNLTFSTLTVSNMSPEDSSIYLCSALVGETQYFGPGTRLLVL.

A few counts support this clonotype. The CDR3 region has the DNA TGCGCCAGCAGCTTGTTAGGGGGAAGGGGCTACACCTTC. Amino acids: CASSLLGGRGYTF. This chain connects TRBV5-1 to TRBJ1-2, with D maybe TRBD1 (6 bases). Germline V gene lookup returns CDR1 SGHRS and CDR2 YFSETQ. The CDR3 covers 13 residues. Deletions cut 1 base from V and 8 bases from J, with 12 bases between. The complete variable domain, with remaining parts taken from reference TRBV5-1 and TRBJ1-2, reads KAGVTQTPRYLIKTRGQQVTLSCSPISGHRSVSWYQQTPGQGLQFLFEYFSETQRNKGNFPGRFSGRQFSNSRSEMNVSTLELGDSALYLCASSLLGGRGYTFGSGTRLTVV.

This clonotype was seen only a few times. The CDR3 loop reads CASSMVPNTGELFF. The CDR3 coding sequence is TGTGCCAGCAGCATGGTGCCGAACACCGGGGAGCTGTTTTTT. V gene TRBV7-9 combines with J gene TRBJ2-2; D unresolved. CDR3 size: 14 residues. Trimming removed 5 bases from V and 0 bases from J, with 7 bases in between. From germline, CDR1 is SEHNR and CDR2 FQNEAQ (reference sequence).

The genes are TRBV7-2 and TRBJ1-1; possible D gene TRBD1, 6 bases. V was trimmed by 6 bases and J by 5 bases, leaving 16 bases between them. Germline V gene lookup returns CDR1 SGHTA and CDR2 FQGNSA. CDR3 length: 14 residues. The chain's CDR3 is CASSRSEGGTEAFF. CDR3 sequence (DNA): TGTGCCAGCAGTCGTTCTGAGGGGGGAACTGAAGCTTTCTTT.

The chain recombines TRBV16 with TRBJ1-6; the D gene is possibly TRBD1 (5 bases). Deletions cut 5 bases from V and 1 base from J, with 12 bases between. Germline CDR1 reads KGHSY; CDR2 reads FQNENV. This CDR3 contains 16 residues. The CDR3 DNA reads TGTGCCAGCAGCTATAGGGGTGGATCCTATAATTCACCCCTCCACTTT. Encoded protein: CASSYRGGSYNSPLHF.